This T cell receptor (beta chain) was captured by sequencing in a study of blood T cells in healthy people across ages. Notes on the study in general: Relative to aged donors, long-lived donors carried more naive CD4+ cells and displayed higher diversity. Diversity of TCR beta per million T cells declined in a roughly linear way with age.

The germline V gene encodes CDR1 MNHEY and CDR2 SMNVEV (reference sequence). The CDR3 contains 12 residues. With 1 base removed from V and 8 bases from J, the gap between germline ends came to 8 bases. A second PCR, run for about 7 to 12 cycles, used a sample-barcoded 5' primer plus a J-beta primer mix. Using its own MiXCR run on the 5' RACE reads, TCRdb lists one record per CDR3 protein. The sample yields around 1.5 million distinct CDR3 sequences, approximately 59% seen once. With regard to this clonotype: Its antigen is unidentified.

It was around 10 milliliters of peripheral blood that were drawn from each donor. Per sample, no less than 5 micrograms of total RNA were extracted. The chain carries TRBV27 and TRBJ1-2, with D hard to call. The sample taken for sequencing was blood. The clonotype was recovered from a man between 18 and 29 years old in good health. Here the CDR3 DNA reads TGTGCCAGCAGTTTATACGGTTTCGGCTACACCTTC. Its translation is CASSLYGFGYTF.